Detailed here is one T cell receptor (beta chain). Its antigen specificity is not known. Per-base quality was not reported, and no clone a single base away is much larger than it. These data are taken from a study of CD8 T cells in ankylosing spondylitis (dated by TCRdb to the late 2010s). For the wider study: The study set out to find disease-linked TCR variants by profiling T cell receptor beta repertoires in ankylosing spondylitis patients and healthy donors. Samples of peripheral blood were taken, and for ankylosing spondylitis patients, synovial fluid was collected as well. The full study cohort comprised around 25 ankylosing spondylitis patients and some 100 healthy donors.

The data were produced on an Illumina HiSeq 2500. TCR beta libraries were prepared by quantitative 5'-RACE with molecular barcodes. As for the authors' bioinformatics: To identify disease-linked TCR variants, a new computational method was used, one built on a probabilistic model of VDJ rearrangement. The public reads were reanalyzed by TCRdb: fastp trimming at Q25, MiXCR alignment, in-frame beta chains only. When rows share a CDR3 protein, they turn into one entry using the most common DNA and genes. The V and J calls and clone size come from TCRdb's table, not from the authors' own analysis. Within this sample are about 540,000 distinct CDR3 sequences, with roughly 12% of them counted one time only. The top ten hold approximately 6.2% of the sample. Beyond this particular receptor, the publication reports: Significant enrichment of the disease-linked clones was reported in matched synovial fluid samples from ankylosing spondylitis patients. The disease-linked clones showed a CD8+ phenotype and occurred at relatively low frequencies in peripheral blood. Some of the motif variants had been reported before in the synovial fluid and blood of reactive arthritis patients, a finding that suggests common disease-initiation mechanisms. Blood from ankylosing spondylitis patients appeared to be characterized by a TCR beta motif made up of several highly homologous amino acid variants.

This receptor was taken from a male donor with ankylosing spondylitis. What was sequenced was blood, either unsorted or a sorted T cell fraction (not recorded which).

CDR3 loop: CASSQDPGEMFTEAFF. The nucleotides are TGTGCCAGCAGCCAAGATCCGGGGGAAATGTTTACTGAAGCTTTCTTT. The chain employs TRBV4-2 and TRBJ1-1, with TRBD1 tentatively as D gene (5 bases match). Including the terminal cysteine and phenylalanine, the CDR3 comprises 16 residues. Only CDR3 DNA is held: 48 bases, read in frame from base 1. Via the germline V gene, CDR1 is LGHNA and CDR2 YNFKEQ. V is reduced by 0 bases and J by 5 bases, leaving a spacing of 16 bases between them.